Shown below are 28 T cell receptor beta chains from a single sample sequenced in a study of shared clonotypes between healthy human individuals. Libraries were prepared by immunoSEQ multiplex PCR; TCRdb keeps only in-frame clonotypes and omits some of them. Here the sample spans roughly 490,000 clones, 79% being singletons. Specimen: PBMCs. Every receptor here comes from a woman aged 40-49 years in good health. Some clones in this sample may be carry-over from other donors' samples.

This clone occurred once. The rearrangement links TRBV28 to TRBJ2-1; no clear D gene. The length of the CDR3 is 13 residues. The germline CDR1 and CDR2 sequences are MDHEN and SYDVKM. CDR3 in amino acids: CVVVGRNSNEQFF. The CDR3 bases are TGTGTCGTGGTCGGGCGGAACTCCAATGAGCAGTTCTTC.

The chain carries TRBV21-1 and TRBJ1-5; the table's D call, TRBD1, has no DNA check behind it. TRBV21-1 is recorded as a pseudogene. CDR3 length equals 14 residues. The CDR3 loop is CASPPRDRDQPQHF. CDR3 sequence (DNA): TGTGCCAGCCCCCCCCGGGACAGAGATCAGCCCCAGCATTTT.

The rearrangement uses TRBV5-6 and TRBJ2-3; tentatively, D is TRBD2 (5 bases). The CDR3 extends over 15 amino acids. V lost 3 bases to trimming and J lost 3 bases, with 14 bases between them. Germline V gives CDR1 SGHDT, CDR2 YYEEEE. The DNA for the CDR3 is TGTGCCAGCAGCTCTACACTAGTGGCAACAGATACGCAGTATTTT. Its translation is CASSSTLVATDTQYF.

The table lists this clone with a count of one. The rearrangement links TRBV4-3 to TRBJ2-1, with D hard to call. The length of the CDR3 is 15 residues. Between the trimmed V and J ends, which lost 4 bases and 8 bases, there was a span of 18 bases. The germline V gene has CDR1 LGHNA and CDR2 YSLEER. CDR3: CASSLNWEHIDEQFF. The CDR3 DNA is TGCGCCAGCAGCCTCAACTGGGAACACATCGATGAGCAGTTCTTC.

This chain joins TRBV2 and TRBJ1-4; TRBD1 agrees at 9 bases. Losses at the gene ends were 7 bases for V and 8 bases for J; bases not matched to a gene: 8. The CDR3 is 14 residues long. CDR1 and CDR2 from the germline V gene are SNHLY and FYNNEI. The CDR3 DNA sequence: TGTGCCAGCAAGACCGCGACAGGGGGGGAAAAACTGTTTTTT. It specifies CASKTATGGEKLFF. The full variable domain, completed using reference TRBV2 and TRBJ1-4, is EPEVTQTPSHQVTQMGQEVILRCVPISNHLYFYWYRQILGQKVEFLVSFYNNEISEKSEIFDDQFSVERPDGSNFTLKIRSTKLEDSAMYFCASKTATGGEKLFFGSGTQLSVL.

The chain carries TRBV27 and TRBJ2-5; 8 bases match TRBD2. The germline CDR1 and CDR2 sequences are MNHEY and SMNVEV (reference sequence). Germline trimming cut 6 bases from V and 5 bases from J; bases unmatched to any gene: 11. CDR3 size: 15 residues. CDR3 region: CASSPGRARGETQYF. Here the CDR3 DNA reads TGTGCCAGCAGCCCCGGGAGGGCCCGAGGGGAGACCCAGTACTTC.

Concerning this clone: Given a much more abundant clone one base away, this may be a read error. The chain couples TRBV9 to TRBJ2-1, with 7 bases that match TRBD2. From germline, CDR1 is SGDLS and CDR2 YYNGEE. The length of the CDR3 is 15 residues. CDR3 protein: CASSVALAENNGQFF. Written as DNA, the CDR3 is TGTGCCAGCAGCGTAGCTCTAGCGGAAAACAATGGGCAGTTCTTC.

The V gene is TRBV18, the J gene TRBJ1-1, with D perhaps matching TRBD1 (5 bases). CDR1 is KGHSH and CDR2 is LQKENI in the germline V gene. This CDR3 contains 14 residues. Trimming stripped 6 bases from V and 1 base from J, with 12 bases between. Here the CDR3 DNA reads TGTGCCAGCTCGGGGACGCCTCAGAACACTGAAGCTTTCTTT. Amino acid sequence: CASSGTPQNTEAFF. Combining the CDR3 with reference TRBV18 and TRBJ1-1 gives the whole variable domain NAGVMQNPRHLVRRRGQEARLRCSPMKGHSHVYWYRQLPEEGLKFMVYLQKENIIDESGMPKERFSAEFPKEGPSILRIQQVVRGDSAAYFCASSGTPQNTEAFFGQGTRLTVV.

This clone turned up a few times. The V gene is TRBV9, the J gene TRBJ2-7, with a weak D call TRBD1 (7 bases). V was trimmed by 3 bases and J by 6 bases, leaving 16 bases between them. The CDR3 is 14 amino acids. Germline values: CDR1 SGDLS, CDR2 YYNGEE. CDR3 DNA: TGTGCCAGCAGCGAGGGACAGCTGGAGGGCGAGCAGTACTTC. As protein: CASSEGQLEGEQYF.

The chain joins TRBV27 to TRBJ2-1; D may be TRBD2 (6 bases). The germline V gene encodes CDR1 MNHEY and CDR2 SMNVEV (reference sequence). This CDR3 has 14 residues. Trimming shortened V by 6 bases and J by 0 bases, and 9 bases separated the two germline ends. CDR3: CASREGGSYNEQFF. The DNA for the CDR3 is TGTGCCAGCAGGGAGGGAGGCTCCTACAATGAGCAGTTCTTC.

This clone was observed a few times. The gene calls are TRBV18 and TRBJ1-2, with a tentative D call TRBD1 (6 bases). The CDR3 contains 14 residues. V lost 0 bases, J lost 5 bases, and 10 bases lay in between. Germline CDR1 reads KGHSH; CDR2 reads LQKENI. CDR3 residues: CASSPPWQGYGYTF. In nucleotides, the CDR3 is TGTGCCAGCTCACCACCGTGGCAGGGGTATGGCTACACCTTC.

This chain connects TRBV6-6 to TRBJ2-7, with TRBD2 identical over 7 bases. Germline V gene data show CDR1 as MNHNY and CDR2 as SVGAGI (reference sequence). CDR3 length equals 16 residues. Germline trimming cut 2 bases from V and 3 bases from J; bases unmatched to any gene: 10. The CDR3 DNA follows: TGTGCCAGCAGTTACCCGCCATCGGGGGGAAGCTACGAGCAGTACTTC. Translating it yields CASSYPPSGGSYEQYF.

This clone was seen once. In the same sample, other DNA sequences code for this CDR3. In DNA, the CDR3 is TGTGCCAGCTCACCAAGTGGACCCGGGGAGCTGTTTTTT. Amino acids: CASSPSGPGELFF. The gene calls are TRBV18 and TRBJ2-2; no clear D gene. This CDR3 has 13 amino acids. CDR1 and CDR2 (germline): KGHSH, LQKENI. V lost 2 bases and J 6 bases, leaving 7 bases between the germline ends.

The chain combines TRBV7-6 with TRBJ2-1; 7 bases map to TRBD1. Germline CDR1 SGHVS, CDR2 FNYEAQ. The CDR3 consists of 13 residues. The junction had 7 bases not matched to a gene; V was cut back by 5 bases and J by 9 bases. Written as DNA, the CDR3 is TGTGCCAGCAGCGCCCAGACAGGGTTTGAGCAGTTCTTC. It codes for CASSAQTGFEQFF.

CDR3 amino acids: CASSLGAGSYEQYF. CDR3 DNA: TGTGCCAGCAGCTTAGGGGCGGGGTCCTACGAGCAGTACTTC. The chain couples TRBV7-2 to TRBJ2-7; tentative D call: TRBD2 (6 bases). With 1 base removed from V and 1 base from J, the gap between germline ends came to 8 bases. The V gene's germline CDR1 is SGHTA and CDR2 FQGNSA. This CDR3 region has 14 residues.

The genes are TRBV27 and TRBJ2-4; D is unresolved. Per germline, CDR1 MNHEY and CDR2 SMNVEV (reference sequence). Trimming took off 7 bases at V and 0 bases at J, with 16 bases between the two ends. The CDR3 runs 16 residues. CDR3 amino acids: CASTPRYTAAKNIQYF. DNA of the CDR3: TGTGCCAGCACCCCGCGGTACACCGCAGCCAAAAACATTCAGTACTTC.

This chain connects TRBV6-6 to TRBJ1-4; 10 bases match TRBD1. The CDR3 covers 16 residues. The germline V gene has CDR1 MNHNY and CDR2 SVGAGI (reference sequence). Unmatched junction bases numbered 10, after V lost 5 bases and J lost 7 bases. The CDR3 protein is CASSTRQGALSEKLFF. The DNA for the CDR3 is TGTGCCAGCAGTACCCGACAGGGGGCGTTAAGTGAAAAACTGTTTTTT.

This chain uses TRBV5-1 with TRBJ2-1, with D possibly being TRBD1 (6 bases). The CDR3 sequence is 15 residues long. The V end was cut by 1 base, the J end by 0 bases, with 8 bases between. Germline V gene lookup returns CDR1 SGHRS and CDR2 YFSETQ. The CDR3 sequence is CASSLRDTSYNEQFF. As DNA, the CDR3 is TGCGCCAGCAGCTTGAGGGACACCTCCTACAATGAGCAGTTCTTC.

V usage is TRBV27 and J usage is TRBJ1-1; no firm D call. The germline CDR1 and CDR2 sequences are MNHEY and SMNVEV (reference sequence). Trimming removed 6 bases from V and 1 base from J, with 12 bases in between. The CDR3 spans 14 residues. The CDR3 reads CASRYLSANTEAFF. In DNA form, the CDR3 reads TGTGCCAGCAGGTACCTCTCGGCGAACACTGAAGCTTTCTTT.

This chain joins TRBV7-9 and TRBJ2-1; 13 bases line up with TRBD2. V dropped 3 bases and J dropped 10; count of bases not matched to a gene: 15. The CDR3 sequence is 18 residues long. The germline gives CDR1 SEHNR, CDR2 FQNEAQ (reference sequence). The CDR3 nucleotides read TGTGCCAGCAGCTTTCAGTACCGAGGACTAGCGGGAGACCGGGAGCAGTTCTTC. It yields the protein CASSFQYRGLAGDREQFF.

The CDR3 is CASSQERRVGDRYEQYF. As DNA, the CDR3 is TGCGCCAGCAGCCAAGAGCGTCGGGTGGGAGATCGGTACGAGCAGTACTTC. The chain combines TRBV4-1 with TRBJ2-7; D is perhaps TRBD2 (5 bases). Looked up from germline, CDR1 is MGHRA and CDR2 is YSYEKL. V gave up 0 bases and J gave up 4 bases, with 19 bases separating them. The CDR3 sequence is 17 residues long.

CDR3 region: CASSLVQGGETQYF. The CDR3 bases are TGCGCCAGCAGCTTGGTGCAAGGGGGAGAGACCCAGTACTTC. The chain is built from TRBV5-1 and TRBJ2-5, with D possibly being TRBD1 (6 bases). Per germline, CDR1 SGHRS and CDR2 YFSETQ. The germline V and J ends were trimmed by 0 bases and 4 bases, with 10 bases remaining between them. This CDR3 is built from 14 residues. Variable domain in full (rest from reference TRBV5-1 and TRBJ2-5): KAGVTQTPRYLIKTRGQQVTLSCSPISGHRSVSWYQQTPGQGLQFLFEYFSETQRNKGNFPGRFSGRQFSNSRSEMNVSTLELGDSALYLCASSLVQGGETQYFGPGTRLLVL.

This clone has at least ten counts. This same CDR3 is encoded by further DNA sequences in the sample. V gene TRBV6-4 combines with J gene TRBJ2-3, with 10 nucleotides matching TRBD2. Germline V gives CDR1 MRHNA, CDR2 SNTAGT. The CDR3 length is 15 residues. Trimming took 4 bases from V and 3 from J; bases not matched to a gene: 4. The CDR3 DNA follows: TGTGCCAGCAGTGCCCTAGCGGGAGAAACAGATACGCAGTATTTT. Protein product: CASSALAGETDTQYF.

This chain joins TRBV28 and TRBJ2-7; TRBD2 might be the D (6 bases). V dropped 7 bases and J dropped 2 bases, with 18 bases sitting between them. This CDR3 region has 15 residues. CDR1 and CDR2 (germline): MDHEN, SYDVKM. The CDR3 DNA reads TGTGCCAGCACCCTGTCGCGGGACCGCCCCTACGAGCAGTACTTC. Its protein is CASTLSRDRPYEQYF.

The rearrangement uses TRBV9 and TRBJ2-2, with D unresolved. V gave up 2 bases and J gave up 0 bases, with 5 bases separating them. Germline V gene data show CDR1 as SGDLS and CDR2 as YYNGEE. The CDR3 runs 14 residues. This chain's CDR3 is CASSVHPNTGELFF. In DNA, the CDR3 is TGTGCCAGCAGCGTTCACCCGAACACCGGGGAGCTGTTTTTT.

This clone was observed a handful of times. At one end, the junction sequence differs from germline, possibly due to a read error. V and J are TRBV7-7 and TRBJ1-1; D is uncertain. CDR1 is SSHAT and CDR2 is FNYEAQ in the germline V gene (reference sequence). The length of the CDR3 is 13 residues. The CDR3 sequence is CASSPDPNTEAFF. CDR3 DNA: TGTGCTAGCAGCCCGGATCCAAACACTGAAGCTTTCTTT. Filled out from reference TRBV7-7 and TRBJ1-1, the complete variable domain reads GAGVSQSPRYKVTKRGQDVTLRCDPISSHATLYWYQQALGQGPEFLTYFNYEAQPDKSGLPSDRFSAERPEGSISTLTIQRTEQRDSAMYRCASSPDPNTEAFFGQGTRLTVV.

V gene TRBV7-2 combines with J gene TRBJ2-1; TRBD1 is a possible D gene (5 bases). Germline assignment: CDR1 SGHTA and CDR2 FQGNSA. CDR3 length equals 16 residues. Trimming removed 8 bases from V and 4 bases from J, with 21 bases in between. The CDR3 is CASSAWVGRGYNEQFF. The DNA of the CDR3 is TGTGCCAGCTCGGCTTGGGTGGGAAGGGGTTACAATGAGCAGTTCTTC.

This chain connects TRBV5-1 to TRBJ1-1; tentatively, D is TRBD1 (5 bases). Germline CDR1 and CDR2: SGHRS and YFSETQ. This CDR3 contains 15 residues. V was clipped by 3 bases and J by 5 bases, with 17 bases between them. CDR3 region: CASSWGALGETEAFF. DNA for the CDR3: TGCGCCAGCAGCTGGGGAGCGTTAGGGGAGACTGAAGCTTTCTTT.